This T cell receptor (beta chain) comes out of a study of response to subunit inactivated influenza vaccine. Trimming at V came to 2 bases and at J to 10 bases, leaving 11 bases not matched to a gene. Germline V gene data show CDR1 as SEHNR and CDR2 as FQNEAQ (reference sequence). CDR3 length equals 15 residues. MiXCR was run by TCRdb on the RT-PCR reads, yielding one entry per CDR3 protein. Seen here are about 800,000 distinct CDR3 sequences, roughly 20% observed once, and the top ten hold about a tenth. This clonotype turned up a few times. This TCR came from a man in his fifties or sixties who received an inactivated influenza vaccine. The specimen was PBMCs from blood, collected less than 6 days after vaccination. V is TRBV7-9 and J is TRBJ2-1, with TRBD2 matching 7 bases. The CDR3 loop is CASSLRASGPGEQFF. The CDR3 nucleotides read TGTGCCAGCAGCTTAAGGGCTAGCGGTCCCGGGGAGCAGTTCTTC.